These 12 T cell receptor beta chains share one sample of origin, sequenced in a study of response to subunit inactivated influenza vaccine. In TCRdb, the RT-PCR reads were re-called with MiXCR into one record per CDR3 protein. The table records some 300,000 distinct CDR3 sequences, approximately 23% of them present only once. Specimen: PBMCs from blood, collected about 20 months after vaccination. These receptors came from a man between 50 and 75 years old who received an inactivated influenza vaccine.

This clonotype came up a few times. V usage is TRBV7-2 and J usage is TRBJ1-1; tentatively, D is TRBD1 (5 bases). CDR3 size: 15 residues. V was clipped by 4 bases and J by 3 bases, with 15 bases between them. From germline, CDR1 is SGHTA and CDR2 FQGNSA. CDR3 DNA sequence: TGTGCCAGCAGCTCCGACAGAGGGGCATACACTGAAGCTTTCTTT. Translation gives CASSSDRGAYTEAFF.

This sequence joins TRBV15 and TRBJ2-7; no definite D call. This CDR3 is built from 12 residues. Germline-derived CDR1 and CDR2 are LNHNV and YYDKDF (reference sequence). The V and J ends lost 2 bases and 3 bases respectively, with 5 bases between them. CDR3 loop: CATSRNGYEQYF. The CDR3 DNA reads TGTGCCACCAGCAGAAACGGCTACGAGCAGTACTTC. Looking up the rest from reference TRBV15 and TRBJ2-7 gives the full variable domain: DAMVIQNPRYQVTQFGKPVTLSCSQTLNHNVMYWYQQKSSQAPKLLFHYYDKDFNNEADTPDNFQSRRPNTSFCFLDIRSPGLGDTAMYLCATSRNGYEQYFGPGTRLTVT.

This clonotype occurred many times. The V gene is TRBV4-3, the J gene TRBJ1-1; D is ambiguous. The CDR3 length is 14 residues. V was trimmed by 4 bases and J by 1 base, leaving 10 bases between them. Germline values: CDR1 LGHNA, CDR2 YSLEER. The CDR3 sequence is CASSPALANTEAFF. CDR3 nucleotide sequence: TGCGCCAGCAGCCCCGCGCTGGCGAACACTGAAGCTTTCTTT.

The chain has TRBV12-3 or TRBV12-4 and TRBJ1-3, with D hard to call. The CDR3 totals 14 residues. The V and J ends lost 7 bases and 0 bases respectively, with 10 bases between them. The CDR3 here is CASIGRFSGNTIYF. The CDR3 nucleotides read TGTGCCAGCATCGGGAGGTTCTCTGGAAACACCATATATTTT.

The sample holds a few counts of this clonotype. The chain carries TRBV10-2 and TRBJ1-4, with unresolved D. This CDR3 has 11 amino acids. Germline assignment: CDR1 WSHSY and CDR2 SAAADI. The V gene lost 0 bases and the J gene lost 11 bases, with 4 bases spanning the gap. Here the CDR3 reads CASSESGKLFF. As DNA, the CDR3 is TGCGCCAGCAGTGAGTCTGGTAAACTGTTTTTT.

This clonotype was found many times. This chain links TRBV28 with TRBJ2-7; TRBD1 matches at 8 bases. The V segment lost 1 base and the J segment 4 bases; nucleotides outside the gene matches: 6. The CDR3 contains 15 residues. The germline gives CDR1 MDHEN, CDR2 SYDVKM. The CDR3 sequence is CASSLLTGEDYEQYF. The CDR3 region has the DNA TGTGCCAGCAGTTTATTGACAGGGGAGGATTACGAGCAGTACTTC.

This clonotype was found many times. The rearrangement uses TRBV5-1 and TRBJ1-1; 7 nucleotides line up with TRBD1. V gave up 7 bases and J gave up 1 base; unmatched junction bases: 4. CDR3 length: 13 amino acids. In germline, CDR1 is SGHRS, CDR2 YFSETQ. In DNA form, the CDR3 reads TGCGCCAGCTTCGGGACAGCGAACACTGAAGCTTTCTTT. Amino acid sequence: CASFGTANTEAFF.

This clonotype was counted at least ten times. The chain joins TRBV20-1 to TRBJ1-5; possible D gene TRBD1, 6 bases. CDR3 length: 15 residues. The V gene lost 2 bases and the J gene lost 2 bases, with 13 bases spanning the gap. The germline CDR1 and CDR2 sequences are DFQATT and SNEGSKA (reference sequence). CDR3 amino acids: CSARSQGTGNQPQHF. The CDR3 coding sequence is TGCAGTGCTAGAAGTCAGGGGACTGGCAATCAGCCCCAGCATTTT.

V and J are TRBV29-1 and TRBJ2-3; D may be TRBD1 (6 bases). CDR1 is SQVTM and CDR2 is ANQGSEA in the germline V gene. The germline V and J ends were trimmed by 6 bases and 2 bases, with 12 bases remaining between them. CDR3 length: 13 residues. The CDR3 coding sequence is TGCAGCGTGCCCACAGGGCCCACAGATACGCAGTATTTT. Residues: CSVPTGPTDTQYF.

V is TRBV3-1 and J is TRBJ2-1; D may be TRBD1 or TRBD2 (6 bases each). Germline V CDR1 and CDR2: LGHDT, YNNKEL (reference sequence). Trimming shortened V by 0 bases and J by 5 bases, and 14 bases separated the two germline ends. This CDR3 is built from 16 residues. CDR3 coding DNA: TGTGCCAGCAGCCAAGACCCCCGAGGGGGGCACAATGAGCAGTTCTTC. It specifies CASSQDPRGGHNEQFF.

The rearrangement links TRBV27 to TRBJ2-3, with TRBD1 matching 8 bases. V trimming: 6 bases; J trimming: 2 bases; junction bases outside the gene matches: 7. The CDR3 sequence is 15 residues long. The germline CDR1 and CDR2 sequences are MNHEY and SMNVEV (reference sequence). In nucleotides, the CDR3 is TGTGCCAGCAGCCGGACAGGGCCTCACACAGATACGCAGTATTTT. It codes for CASSRTGPHTDTQYF.

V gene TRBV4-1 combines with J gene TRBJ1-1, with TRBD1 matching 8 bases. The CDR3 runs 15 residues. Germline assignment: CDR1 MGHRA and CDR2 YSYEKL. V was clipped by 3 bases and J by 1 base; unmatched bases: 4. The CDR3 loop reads CASSQIGQGNTEAFF. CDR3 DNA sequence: TGCGCCAGCAGCCAGATAGGACAGGGGAACACTGAAGCTTTCTTT.